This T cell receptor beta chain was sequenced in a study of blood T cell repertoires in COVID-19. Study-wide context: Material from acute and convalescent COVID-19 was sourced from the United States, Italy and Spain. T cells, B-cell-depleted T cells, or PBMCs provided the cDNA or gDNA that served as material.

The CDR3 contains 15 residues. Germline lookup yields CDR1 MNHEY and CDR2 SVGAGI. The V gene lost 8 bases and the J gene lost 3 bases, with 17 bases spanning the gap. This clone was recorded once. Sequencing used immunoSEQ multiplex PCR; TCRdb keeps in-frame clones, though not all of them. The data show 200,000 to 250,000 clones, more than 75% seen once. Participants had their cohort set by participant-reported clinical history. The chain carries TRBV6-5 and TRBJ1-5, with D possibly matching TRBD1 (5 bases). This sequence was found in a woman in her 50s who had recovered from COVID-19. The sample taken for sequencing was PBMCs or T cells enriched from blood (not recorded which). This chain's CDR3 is CASRPRRDSNQPQHF. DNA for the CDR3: TGTGCCAGCCGTCCACGGAGGGACTCCAATCAGCCCCAGCATTTT.